This is a list of T cell receptor beta chains from one sample in a study of metastatic and nonmetastatic thyroid tumors. TCRdb reanalyzed the PCR reads with MiXCR. Here the sample spans around 45,000 clones, 15% to 20% being singletons. The specimen sequenced was blood. The source of these receptors is a female donor with papillary thyroid cancer or a benign thyroid nodule (not recorded which). Some clones in this sample may be carry-over from other donors' samples. CDR3s include the opening cysteine and the closing phenylalanine or tryptophan. The D gene is left open where the match is weak. Expanded clones are given a class, and other clones once, few, many or no size at all.

>TRBV7-6|-|many|TRBJ2-1
CASSLGLDNEQFF
TGTGCCAGCAGCCTCGGACTCGACAATGAGCAGTTCTTC
>TRBV6-1|TRBD2|few|TRBJ2-1
CASRILAGSYNEQFF
TGTGCCAGCAGAATTCTAGCGGGAAGTTACAATGAGCAGTTCTTC
>TRBV6-1|-|-|TRBJ2-7
CASSEGLARWEQYF
TGTGCCAGCAGTGAGGGGCTAGCGAGGTGGGAGCAGTACTTC
>TRBV6-1|-|few|TRBJ2-7
CASSPSGSYEQYF
TGTGCCAGCAGCCCCTCAGGGTCCTACGAGCAGTACTTT
>TRBV19|-|many|TRBJ2-3
CASSIDLAGTDTQYF
TGTGCCAGTAGTATAGATCTGGCCGGCACAGATACGCAGTATTTT
>TRBV14|-|many|TRBJ2-3
CASSQVSGLITDTQYF
TGTGCCAGCAGCCAAGTGAGCGGACTAATCACAGATACGCAGTATTTT
>TRBV24-1|TRBD1|many|TRBJ2-5
CATSGDRGFGSGETQYF
TGTGCCACCAGTGGGGACAGGGGGTTCGGATCGGGTGAGACCCAGTACTTC
>TRBV6-1|-|many|TRBJ1-1
CATAGWSQNTEAFF
TGTGCCACCGCGGGTTGGTCCCAAAACACTGAAGCTTTCTTT
>TRBV11-2|TRBD2|-|TRBJ2-1
CASSLTSGRTNEQFF
TGTGCCAGCAGCTTAACTAGCGGGAGAACCAATGAGCAGTTCTTC
>TRBV20-1|-|once|TRBJ2-6
CSARVPDSGANVLTF
TGCAGTGCTAGAGTTCCGGACTCTGGGGCCAACGTCCTGACTTTC
>TRBV10-3|TRBD1|-|TRBJ2-5
CASSESEDRAQYF
TGTGCCAGCAGTGAGTCAGAGGACAGGGCCCAGTACTTC
>TRBV6-1|TRBD2|medium-sized|TRBJ2-1
CASLAGTSGRGNEQFF
TGTGCCAGCCTAGCCGGGACTAGCGGGAGAGGCAATGAGCAGTTCTTC
>TRBV28|TRBD1|few|TRBJ2-7
CASKSQGANEQYF
TGTGCCAGCAAGTCCCAGGGGGCCAACGAGCAGTACTTC
>TRBV5-6|TRBD2|many|TRBJ2-1
CASSLDAGATYNEQFF
TGTGCCAGCAGCTTGGATGCGGGAGCAACCTACAATGAGCAGTTCTTC
>TRBV11-3|TRBD2|-|TRBJ2-1
CASSPPSGNNEKFF
TGTGCCAGCAGCCCACCTAGCGGGAATAATGAGAAGTTCTTC
>TRBV11-2|TRBD2|many|TRBJ2-5
CASSLAGGYETQYF
TGTGCCAGCAGCTTAGCGGGGGGGTACGAGACCCAGTACTTC
>TRBV12-3/TRBV12-4|TRBD2|many|TRBJ2-1
CASSVAGAFYNEQFF
TGTGCCAGCAGCGTAGCGGGAGCGTTCTACAATGAGCAGTTCTTC
>TRBV5-1|-|-|TRBJ1-4
CASSLGGATRLGKLFF
TGCGCCAGCAGCCTTGGAGGGGCGACACGCCTTGGAAAACTGTTTTTT
>TRBV5-1|TRBD1|-|TRBJ1-6
CASSLSTGGNSPLHF
TGCGCCAGCAGCCTCTCCACAGGGGGAAATTCACCCCTCCACTTT
>TRBV11-2|TRBD2|-|TRBJ2-1
CASSRTSGMYNEQFF
TGTGCCAGCAGCCGGACTAGCGGGATGTACAATGAGCAGTTCTTC
>TRBV11-2|TRBD2|many|TRBJ2-7
CASSPLAGGPVSYEQYF
TGTGCCAGCAGCCCCCTAGCGGGAGGGCCTGTCTCCTACGAGCAGTACTTC
>TRBV5-1|-|-|TRBJ1-1
CASSLGRGNTEAFF
TGCGCCAGCAGCTTGGGCAGGGGGAACACTGAAGCTTTCTTT
>TRBV12-3/TRBV12-4|TRBD1|many|TRBJ1-1
CASSEGQGIPTEAFF
TGTGCCAGCAGCGAGGGACAGGGAATTCCCACTGAAGCTTTCTTT
>TRBV6-1|-|-|TRBJ2-3
CASSGGRWGAKSYTQYF
TGTGCCAGCAGTGGGGGGAGGTGGGGCGCGAAGTCATATACGCAGTATTTT
>TRBV7-2|TRBD2|few|TRBJ2-5
CASSSGPAGAETQYF
TGTGCCAGCAGCTCGGGACCAGCGGGAGCAGAGACCCAGTACTTC
>TRBV6-1|TRBD2|-|TRBJ2-3
CASRLGTTSGTQYF
TGTGCCAGCAGGCTAGGGACTACCAGCGGCACGCAGTATTTT
>TRBV6-2/TRBV6-3|-|-|TRBJ1-2
CATRKMGDTFGYTF
TGTGCCACCAGGAAAATGGGAGATACCTTTGGCTACACCTTC
>TRBV9|-|many|TRBJ2-2
CASSVATQTGELFF
TGTGCCAGCAGCGTAGCCACCCAAACCGGGGAGCTGTTTTTT